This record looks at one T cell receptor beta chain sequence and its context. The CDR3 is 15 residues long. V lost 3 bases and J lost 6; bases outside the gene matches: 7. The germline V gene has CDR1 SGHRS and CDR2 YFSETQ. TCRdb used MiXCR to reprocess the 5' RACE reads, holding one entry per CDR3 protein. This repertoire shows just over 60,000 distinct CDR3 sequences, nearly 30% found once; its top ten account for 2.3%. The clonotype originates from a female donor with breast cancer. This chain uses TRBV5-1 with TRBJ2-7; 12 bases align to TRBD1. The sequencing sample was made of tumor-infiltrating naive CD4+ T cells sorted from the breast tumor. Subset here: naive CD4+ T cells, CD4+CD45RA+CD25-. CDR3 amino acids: CASSSSGQGAFEQYF. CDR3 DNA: TGCGCCAGCAGCTCGTCGGGACAGGGGGCTTTCGAGCAGTACTTC.